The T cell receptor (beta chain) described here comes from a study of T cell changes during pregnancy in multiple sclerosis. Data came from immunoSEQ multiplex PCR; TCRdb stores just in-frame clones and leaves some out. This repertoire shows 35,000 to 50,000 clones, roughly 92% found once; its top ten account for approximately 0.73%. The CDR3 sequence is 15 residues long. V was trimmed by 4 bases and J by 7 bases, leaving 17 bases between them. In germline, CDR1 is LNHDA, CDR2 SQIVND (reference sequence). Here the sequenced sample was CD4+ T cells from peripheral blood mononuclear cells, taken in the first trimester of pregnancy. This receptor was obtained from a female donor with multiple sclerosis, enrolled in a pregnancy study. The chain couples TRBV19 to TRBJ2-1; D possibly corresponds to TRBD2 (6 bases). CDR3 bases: TGTGCCAGTAGTACCCCCCGGGGGATGGGAAATGAGCAGTTCTTC. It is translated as CASSTPRGMGNEQFF.